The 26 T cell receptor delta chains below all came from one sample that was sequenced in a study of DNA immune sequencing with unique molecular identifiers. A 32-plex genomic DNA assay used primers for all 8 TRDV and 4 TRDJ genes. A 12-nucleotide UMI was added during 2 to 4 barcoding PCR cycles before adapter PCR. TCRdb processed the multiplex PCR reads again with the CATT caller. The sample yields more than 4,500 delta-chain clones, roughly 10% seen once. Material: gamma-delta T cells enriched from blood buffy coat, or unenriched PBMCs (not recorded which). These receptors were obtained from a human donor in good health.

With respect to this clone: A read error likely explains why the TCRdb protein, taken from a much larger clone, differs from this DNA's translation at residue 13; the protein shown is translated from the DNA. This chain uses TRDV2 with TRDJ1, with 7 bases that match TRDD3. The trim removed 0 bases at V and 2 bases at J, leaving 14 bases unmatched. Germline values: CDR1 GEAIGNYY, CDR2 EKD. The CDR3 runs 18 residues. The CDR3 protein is CACDTVGGGDIRTDKLIF. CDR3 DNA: TGTGCCTGTGACACCGTAGGAGGTGGGGATATCCGAACCGATAAACTCATCTTT.

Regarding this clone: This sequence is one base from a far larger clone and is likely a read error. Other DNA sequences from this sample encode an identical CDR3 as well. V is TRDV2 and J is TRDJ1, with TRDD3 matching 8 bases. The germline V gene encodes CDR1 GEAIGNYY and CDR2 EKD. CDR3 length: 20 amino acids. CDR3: CACDTLRVSGGHEYTDKLIF. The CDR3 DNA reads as TGTGCTTGTGACACCCTGAGGGTTTCTGGGGGACACGAGTACACCGATAAACTCATCTTT.

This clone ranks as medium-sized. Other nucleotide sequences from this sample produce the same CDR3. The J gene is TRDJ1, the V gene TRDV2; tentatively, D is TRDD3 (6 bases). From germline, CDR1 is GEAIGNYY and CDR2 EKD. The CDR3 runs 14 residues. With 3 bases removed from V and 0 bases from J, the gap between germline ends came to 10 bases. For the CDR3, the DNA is TGTGCCTGTGACCGAATGGGGGACACCGATAAACTCATCTTT. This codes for CACDRMGDTDKLIF.

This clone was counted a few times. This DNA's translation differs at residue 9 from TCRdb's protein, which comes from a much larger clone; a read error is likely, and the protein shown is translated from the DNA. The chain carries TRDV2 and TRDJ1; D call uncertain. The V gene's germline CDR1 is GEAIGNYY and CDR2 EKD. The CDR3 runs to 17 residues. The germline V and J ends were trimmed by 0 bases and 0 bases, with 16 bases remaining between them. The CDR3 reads CACDTLVLAENTDKLIF. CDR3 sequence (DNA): TGTGCCTGTGACACCCTCGTGTTGGCGGAGAACACCGATAAACTCATCTTT.

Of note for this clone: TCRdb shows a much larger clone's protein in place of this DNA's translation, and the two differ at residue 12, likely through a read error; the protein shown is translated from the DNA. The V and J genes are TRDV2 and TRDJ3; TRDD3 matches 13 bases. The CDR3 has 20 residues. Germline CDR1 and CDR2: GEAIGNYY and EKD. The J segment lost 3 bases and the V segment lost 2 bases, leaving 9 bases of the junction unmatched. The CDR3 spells CACDKVLGDTRFWDTRQMFF. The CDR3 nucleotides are TGTGCCTGTGACAAAGTACTGGGGGATACGCGCTTCTGGGACACCCGACAGATGTTTTTC.

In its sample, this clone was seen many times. CDR3 region: CALGDLTFLQGHRYRSIEGYTDKLIF. In DNA, the CDR3 is TGTGCTCTTGGGGACCTCACCTTCCTACAGGGACATCGATACCGGTCCATAGAGGGATACACCGATAAACTCATCTTT. The chain is built from TRDV1 and TRDJ1; 9 bases map to TRDD2. No J gene was available from TCRdb, and it was assigned here by a germline match of the DNA. Trimming took 3 bases from V and 0 from J; bases not matched to a gene: 35. The CDR3 consists of 26 residues. In germline, CDR1 is TSWWSYY, CDR2 QGS.

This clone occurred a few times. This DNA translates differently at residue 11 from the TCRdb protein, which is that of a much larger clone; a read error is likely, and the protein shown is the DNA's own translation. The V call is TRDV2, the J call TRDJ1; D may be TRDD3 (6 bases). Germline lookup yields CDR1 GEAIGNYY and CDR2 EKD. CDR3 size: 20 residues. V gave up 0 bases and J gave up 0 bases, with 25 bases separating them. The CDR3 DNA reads TGTGCCTGTGACACCCTGAGGGTTTCTGGGGAACACGAGTACACCGATAAACTCATCTTT. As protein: CACDTLRVSGEHEYTDKLIF.

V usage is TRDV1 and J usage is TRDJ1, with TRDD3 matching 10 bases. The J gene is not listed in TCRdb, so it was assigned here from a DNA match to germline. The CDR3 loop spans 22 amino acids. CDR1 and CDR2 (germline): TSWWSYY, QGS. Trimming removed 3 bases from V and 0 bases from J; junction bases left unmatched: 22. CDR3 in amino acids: CALGEALFPLLGDFLYTDKLIF. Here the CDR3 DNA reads TGTGCTCTTGGGGAGGCCCTCTTCCCTCTACTGGGGGATTTCCTCTACACCGATAAACTCATCTTT.

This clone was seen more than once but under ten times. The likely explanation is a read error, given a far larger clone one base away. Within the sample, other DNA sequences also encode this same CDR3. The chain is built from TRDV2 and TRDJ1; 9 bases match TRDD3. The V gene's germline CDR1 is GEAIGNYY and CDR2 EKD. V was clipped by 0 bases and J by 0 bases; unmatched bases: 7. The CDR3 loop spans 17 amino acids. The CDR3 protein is CACDTVRGYGNTDKLIF. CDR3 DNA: TGTGCCTGTGACACCGTACGGGGATACGGTAACACCGATAAACTCATCTTT.

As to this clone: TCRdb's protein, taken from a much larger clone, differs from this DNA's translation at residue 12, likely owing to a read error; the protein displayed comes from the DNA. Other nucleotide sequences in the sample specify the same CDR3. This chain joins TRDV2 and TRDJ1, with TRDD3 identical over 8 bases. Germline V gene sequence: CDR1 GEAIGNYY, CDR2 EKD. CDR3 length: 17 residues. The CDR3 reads CACDSLPYGDTSDKLIF. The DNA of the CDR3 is TGCGCCTGTGACTCACTTCCCTACGGGGATACCTCCGATAAACTCATCTTT.

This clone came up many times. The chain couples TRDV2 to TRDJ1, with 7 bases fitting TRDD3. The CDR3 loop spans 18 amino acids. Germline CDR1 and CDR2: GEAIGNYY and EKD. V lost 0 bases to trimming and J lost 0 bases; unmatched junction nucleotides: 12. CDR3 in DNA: TGTGCCTGTGACACCGTTGCTGCTGGGGGGGAGTACACCGATAAACTCATCTTT. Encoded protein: CACDTVAAGGEYTDKLIF.

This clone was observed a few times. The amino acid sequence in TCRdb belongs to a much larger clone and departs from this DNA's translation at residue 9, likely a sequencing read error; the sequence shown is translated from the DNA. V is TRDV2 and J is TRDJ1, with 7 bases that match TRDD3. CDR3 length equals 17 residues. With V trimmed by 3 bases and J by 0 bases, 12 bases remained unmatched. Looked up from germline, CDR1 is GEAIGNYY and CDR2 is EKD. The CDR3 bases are TGTGCCTGTGACGGGGTGGGGGACCGCCCCAACACCGATAAACTCATCTTT. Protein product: CACDGVGDRPNTDKLIF.

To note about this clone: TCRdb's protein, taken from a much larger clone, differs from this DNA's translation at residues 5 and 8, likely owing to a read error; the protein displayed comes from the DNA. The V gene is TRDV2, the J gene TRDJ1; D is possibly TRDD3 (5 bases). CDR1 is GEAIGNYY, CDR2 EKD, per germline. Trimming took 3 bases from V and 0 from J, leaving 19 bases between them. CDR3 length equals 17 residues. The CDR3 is CACDPLVFGENTDKLIF. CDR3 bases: TGTGCCTGTGACCCCCTCGTGTTTGGGGAGAACACCGATAAACTCATCTTT.

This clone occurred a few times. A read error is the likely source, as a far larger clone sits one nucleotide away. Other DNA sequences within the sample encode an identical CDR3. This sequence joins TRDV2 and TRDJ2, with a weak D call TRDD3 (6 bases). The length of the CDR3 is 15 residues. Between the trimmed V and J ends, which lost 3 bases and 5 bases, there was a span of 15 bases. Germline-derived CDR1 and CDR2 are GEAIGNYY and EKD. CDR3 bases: TGTGCCTGTGACCCTTTACTGGGTGAAACAGCACAACTCTTCTTT. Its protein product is CACDPLLGETAQLFF.

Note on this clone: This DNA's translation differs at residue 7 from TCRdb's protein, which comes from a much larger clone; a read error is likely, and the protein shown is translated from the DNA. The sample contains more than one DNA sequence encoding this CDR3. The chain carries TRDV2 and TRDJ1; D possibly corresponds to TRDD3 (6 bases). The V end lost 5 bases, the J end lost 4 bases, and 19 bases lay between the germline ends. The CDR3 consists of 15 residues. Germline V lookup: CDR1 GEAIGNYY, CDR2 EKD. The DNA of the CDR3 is TGTGCCTGTGCCCAACTGCGGGATAGGGACGATAAACTCATCTTT. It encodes CACAQLRDRDDKLIF.

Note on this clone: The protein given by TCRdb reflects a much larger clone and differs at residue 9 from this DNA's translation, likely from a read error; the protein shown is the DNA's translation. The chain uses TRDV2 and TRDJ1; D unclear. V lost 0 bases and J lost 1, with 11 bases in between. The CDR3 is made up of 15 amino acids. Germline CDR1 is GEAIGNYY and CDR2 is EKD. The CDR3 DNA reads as TGTGCCTGTGACACCGTAGGGAGTTTCACCGATAAACTCATCTTT. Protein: CACDTVGSFTDKLIF.

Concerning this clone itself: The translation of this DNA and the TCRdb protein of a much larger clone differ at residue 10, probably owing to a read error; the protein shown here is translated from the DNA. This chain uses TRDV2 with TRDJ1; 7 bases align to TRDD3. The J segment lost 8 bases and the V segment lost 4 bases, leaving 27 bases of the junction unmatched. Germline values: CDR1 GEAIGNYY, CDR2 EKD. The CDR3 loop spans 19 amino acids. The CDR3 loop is CACEIGLNWRIRAGWKLIF. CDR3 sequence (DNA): TGTGCCTGTGAAATAGGCCTAAACTGGAGGATACGGGCCGGGTGGAAACTCATCTTT.

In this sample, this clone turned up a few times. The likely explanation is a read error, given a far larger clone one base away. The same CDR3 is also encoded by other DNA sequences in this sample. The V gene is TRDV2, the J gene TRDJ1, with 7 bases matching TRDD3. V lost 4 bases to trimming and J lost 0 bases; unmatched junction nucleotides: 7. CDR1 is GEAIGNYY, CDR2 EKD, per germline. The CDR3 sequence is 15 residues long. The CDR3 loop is CACDLLGTDTDKLIF. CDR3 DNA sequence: TGTGCCTGTGATCTACTGGGGACAGACACCGATAAACTCATCTTT.

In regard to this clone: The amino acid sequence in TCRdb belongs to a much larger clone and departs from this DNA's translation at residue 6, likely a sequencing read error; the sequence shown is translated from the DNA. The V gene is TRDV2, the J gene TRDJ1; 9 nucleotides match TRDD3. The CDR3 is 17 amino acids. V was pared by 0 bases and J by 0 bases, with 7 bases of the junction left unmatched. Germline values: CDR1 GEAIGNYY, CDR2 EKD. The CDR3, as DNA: TGTGCCTGTGACACCGAGCGGGGATACGGTAACACCGATAAACTCATCTTT. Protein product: CACDTERGYGNTDKLIF.

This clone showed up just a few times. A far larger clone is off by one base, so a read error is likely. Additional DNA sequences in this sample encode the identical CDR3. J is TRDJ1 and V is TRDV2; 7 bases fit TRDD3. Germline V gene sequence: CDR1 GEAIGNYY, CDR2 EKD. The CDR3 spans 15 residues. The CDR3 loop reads CACDLLGTDTDKLIF. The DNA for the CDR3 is TGTGCCTGTGACCTACTGGGGACAGACACGGATAAACTCATCTTT.

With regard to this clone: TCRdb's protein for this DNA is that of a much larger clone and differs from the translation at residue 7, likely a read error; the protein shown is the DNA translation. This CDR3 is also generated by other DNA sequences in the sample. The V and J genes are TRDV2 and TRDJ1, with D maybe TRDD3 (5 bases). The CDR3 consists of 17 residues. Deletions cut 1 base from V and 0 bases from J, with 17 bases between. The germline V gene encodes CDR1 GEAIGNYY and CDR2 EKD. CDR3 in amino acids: CACDTLRDGKYTDKLIF. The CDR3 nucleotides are TGTGCCTGTGACACTCTGCGGGATGGAAAGTACACCGATAAACTCATCTTT.

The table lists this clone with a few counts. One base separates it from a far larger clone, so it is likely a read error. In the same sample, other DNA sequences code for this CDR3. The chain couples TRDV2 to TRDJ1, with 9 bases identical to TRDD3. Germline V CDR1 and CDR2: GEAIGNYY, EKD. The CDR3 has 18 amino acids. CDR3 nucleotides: TGTGCCTGTGACACCGTACTTTCTGGGGGATCTTACACCGATAAGCTCATCTTT. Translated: CACDTVLSGGSYTDKLIF.

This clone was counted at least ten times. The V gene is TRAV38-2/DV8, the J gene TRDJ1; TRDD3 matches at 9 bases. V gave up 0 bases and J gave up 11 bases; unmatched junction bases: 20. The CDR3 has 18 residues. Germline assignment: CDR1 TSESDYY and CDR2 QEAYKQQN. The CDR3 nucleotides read TGTGCTTATAGGAGCGGAGTCTTCCTTCCTCCGGGGATACGGTCTCTCATCTTT. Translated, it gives CAYRSGVFLPPGIRSLIF.

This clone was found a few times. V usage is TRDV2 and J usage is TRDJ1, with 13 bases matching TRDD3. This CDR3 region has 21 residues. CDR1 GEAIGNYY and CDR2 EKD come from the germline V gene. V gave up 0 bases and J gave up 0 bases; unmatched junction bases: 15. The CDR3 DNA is TGTGCCTGTGACACCCTCTTGACTGGGGGATACGGGGGGCCGTACACCGATAAACTCATCTTT. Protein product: CACDTLLTGGYGGPYTDKLIF.

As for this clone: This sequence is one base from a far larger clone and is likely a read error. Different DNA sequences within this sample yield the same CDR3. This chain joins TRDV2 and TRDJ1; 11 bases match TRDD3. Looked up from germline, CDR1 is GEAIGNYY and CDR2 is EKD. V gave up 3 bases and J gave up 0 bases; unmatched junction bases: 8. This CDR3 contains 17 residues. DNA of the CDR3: TGTGCCTGTGACTCGCTCATGGGGGATACGGACACCGATAAACTCATCTTT. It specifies CACDSLMGDTDTDKLIF.

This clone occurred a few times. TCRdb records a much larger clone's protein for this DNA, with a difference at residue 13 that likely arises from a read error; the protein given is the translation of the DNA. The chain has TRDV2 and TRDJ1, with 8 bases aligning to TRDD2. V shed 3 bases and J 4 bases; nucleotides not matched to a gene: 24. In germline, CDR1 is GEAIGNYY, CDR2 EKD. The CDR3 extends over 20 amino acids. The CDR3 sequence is CACDALPTSLGIMGIDKLIF. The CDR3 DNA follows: TGTGCCTGTGACGCTCTTCCTACGTCTCTGGGAATAATGGGGATCGATAAACTCATCTTT.